This TCR beta chain was sequenced for a study of T-cell memory formation after mild COVID-19. Study summary: TCR clusters were mostly confined to one donor each. Whole-study results and caveats: Balance between CD4 and CD8 was seen in clones contracting day 15 to 85, and a CD4+ lean was seen in later expanders. Researchers report contracting CD4+ clones mostly in CM and EM, with CD8+ clones in EMRA. Some responding clones appeared in pre-infection memory, suggesting cross-reactive memory joined.

TCRdb reanalysed the 5' RACE reads using MiXCR and keeps one entry per CDR3 protein. The sample records about 400,000 distinct CDR3 sequences, more than 20% being singletons. The germline V gene encodes CDR1 SGHTA and CDR2 FQGTGA. This CDR3 spans 16 amino acids. J lost 2 bases, V lost 1 base, and 6 bases had no gene match. This clonotype was observed a handful of times. The antigen is unknown. Sequenced material: PBMCs or a T cell subset sorted from them (not recorded which). The genes are TRBV7-3 and TRBJ2-3; 7 bases fit TRBD2. The clonotype comes from an adult woman who had mild COVID-19 (a few samples of this study predate the infection). Cell type and time point are not known. CDR3 region: CASSLMGGSPTDTQYF. The CDR3 DNA reads TGTGCCAGCAGCTTAATGGGAGGGTCCCCCACAGATACGCAGTATTTT.